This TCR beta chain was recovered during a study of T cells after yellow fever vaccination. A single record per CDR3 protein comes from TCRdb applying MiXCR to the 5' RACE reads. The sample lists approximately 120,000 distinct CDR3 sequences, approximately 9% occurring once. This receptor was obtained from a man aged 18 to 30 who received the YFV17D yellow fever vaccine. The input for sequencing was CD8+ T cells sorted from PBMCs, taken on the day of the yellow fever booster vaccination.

The chain's CDR3 is CSARDSNANEQFF. The CDR3 nucleotides read TGCAGTGCTAGGGACAGTAATGCCAATGAGCAGTTCTTC. The chain couples TRBV20-1 to TRBJ2-1, with D perhaps matching TRBD1 (6 bases). Germline V gene sequence: CDR1 DFQATT, CDR2 SNEGSKA (reference sequence). The germline V and J ends were trimmed by 3 bases and 6 bases, with 12 bases remaining between them. The CDR3 runs 13 residues.